This T cell receptor (beta chain) emerged from a study of T cell repertoires in cytomegalovirus infection. Study as a whole: It can be stated that public TCR beta signatures indicated CMV infection as well as a matching HLA type.

This clonotype was seen many times. The CDR3 loop spans 12 amino acids. Germline V gene data show CDR1 as SGHTA and CDR2 as FQGTGA. V lost 6 bases to trimming and J lost 5 bases, with 7 bases between them. One entry per CDR3 protein, called by TCRdb with MiXCR from the reads. The profile shows some 150,000 distinct CDR3 sequences, less than 25% of them singletons. The sequenced sample consisted of PBMCs. The sequence derives from a human donor in good health (CMV status not recorded). Some clones in this sample may be carry-over from other donors' samples. The chain joins TRBV7-3 to TRBJ2-2, with a possible D match to TRBD2 (5 bases). In DNA form, the CDR3 reads TGTGCCAGCAGAGGAGGTACCGGGGAGCTGTTTTTT. This translates into CASRGGTGELFF.